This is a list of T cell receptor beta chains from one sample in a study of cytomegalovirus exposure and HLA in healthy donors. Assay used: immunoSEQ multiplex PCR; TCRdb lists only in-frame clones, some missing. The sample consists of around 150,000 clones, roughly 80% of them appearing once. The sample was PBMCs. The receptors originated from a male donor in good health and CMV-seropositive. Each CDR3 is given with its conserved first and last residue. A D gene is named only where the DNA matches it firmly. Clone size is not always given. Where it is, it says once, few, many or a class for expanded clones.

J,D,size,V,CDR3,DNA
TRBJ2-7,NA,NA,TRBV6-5,CASSYQGAEQYF,TGTGCCAGCAGTTACCAAGGGGCCGAGCAGTACTTC
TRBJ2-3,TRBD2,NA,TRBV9,CASSAGPGLGGDTQYF,TGTGCCAGCAGCGCGGGGCCGGGACTAGGAGGTGATACGCAGTATTTT
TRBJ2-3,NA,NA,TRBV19,CASSADRRTDTQYF,TGTGCCAGTAGTGCCGACAGGAGGACAGATACGCAGTATTTT
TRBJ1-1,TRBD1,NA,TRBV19,CASSIGTGNTEAFF,TGTGCCAGTAGTATAGGGACAGGGAACACTGAAGCTTTCTTT
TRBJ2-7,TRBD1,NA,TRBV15,CATSAMDRRNRGEQYF,TGTGCCACCAGCGCTATGGACAGGCGGAACAGAGGGGAGCAGTACTTC
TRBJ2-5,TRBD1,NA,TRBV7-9,CASSLRQGETQYF,TGTGCCAGCAGCCTGAGACAGGGAGAGACCCAGTACTTC
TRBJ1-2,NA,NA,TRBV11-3,CAGVGTPQRGYTF,TGTGCCGGAGTAGGGACACCCCAGCGGGGCTACACCTTC
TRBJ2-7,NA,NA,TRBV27,CASSATGISYEQYF,TGTGCCAGCAGTGCCACAGGGATTTCCTACGAGCAGTACTTC
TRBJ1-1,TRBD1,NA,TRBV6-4,CASSARQGLGDTEAFF,TGTGCCAGCAGTGCACGACAGGGTTTGGGAGACACTGAAGCTTTCTTT
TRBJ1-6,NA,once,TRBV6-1,CASSESSYNSPLHF,TGTGCCAGCAGTGAGAGCTCCTATAATTCACCCCTCCACTTT
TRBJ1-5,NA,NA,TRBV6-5,CASSYLYSNQPQHF,TGTGCCAGCAGTTACTTGTATAGCAATCAGCCCCAGCATTTT
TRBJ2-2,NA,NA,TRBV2,CASSIRGRGLAGELFF,TGTGCCAGCAGCATCAGGGGGCGGGGGTTGGCCGGGGAGCTGTTTTTT
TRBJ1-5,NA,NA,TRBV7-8,CASSPQAGNQPQHF,TGTGCCAGCAGCCCTCAGGCTGGCAATCAGCCCCAGCATTTT
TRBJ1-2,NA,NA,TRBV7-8,CASSLAIVTDYGYTF,TGTGCCAGCAGCTTAGCGATTGTCACGGACTATGGCTACACCTTC
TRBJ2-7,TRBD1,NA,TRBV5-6,CASSTGQRRGEQYF,TGTGCCAGCAGCACGGGACAGAGAAGGGGCGAGCAGTACTTC
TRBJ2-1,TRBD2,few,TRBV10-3,CAILPGPGGNEQFF,TGTGCCATTCTGCCGGGACCGGGGGGCAATGAGCAGTTCTTC
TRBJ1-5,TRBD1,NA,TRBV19,CASSLSATGGWGQPQHF,TGTGCCAGTAGTCTAAGTGCAACAGGGGGCTGGGGTCAGCCCCAGCATTTT
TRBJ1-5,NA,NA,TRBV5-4,CASSPHEAASIYSNQPQHF,TGTGCCAGCAGCCCCCATGAGGCAGCCAGTATTTATAGCAATCAGCCCCAGCATTTT
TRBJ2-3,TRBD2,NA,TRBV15,CATSREAGATDTQYF,TGTGCCACCAGCAGAGAAGCGGGAGCAACTGATACGCAGTATTTT
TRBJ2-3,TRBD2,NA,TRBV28,CASQTLAEGTDTQYF,TGTGCCAGCCAAACCCTAGCGGAGGGGACAGATACGCAGTATTTT
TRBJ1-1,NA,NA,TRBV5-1,CASSLGQAIMNTEAFF,TGCGCCAGCAGCTTGGGCCAGGCGATAATGAACACTGAAGCTTTCTTT
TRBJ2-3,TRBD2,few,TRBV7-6,CASSLGLAGAGDTQYF,TGTGCCAGCAGCTTAGGACTAGCGGGAGCGGGAGATACGCAGTATTTT
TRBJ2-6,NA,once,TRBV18,CASSPQGGVRSGANVLTF,TGTGCCAGCTCACCACAAGGCGGGGTCCGCTCTGGGGCCAACGTCCTGACTTTC
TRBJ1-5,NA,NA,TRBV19,CASSPETLYSNQPQHF,TGTGCCAGTAGTCCTGAGACACTTTATAGCAATCAGCCCCAGCATTTT
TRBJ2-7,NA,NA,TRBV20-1,CSAPHYEQYF,TGCAGTGCCCCCCACTACGAGCAGTACTTC
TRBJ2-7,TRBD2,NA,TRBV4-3,CASSQEGTSSARAYEQYF,TGCGCCAGCAGCCAAGAAGGGACTAGCTCAGCCAGAGCCTACGAGCAGTACTTC
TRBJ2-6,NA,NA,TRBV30,CAWNTGFSGANGLTF,TGTGCCTGGAACACAGGGTTCTCTGGGGCCAACGGCCTGACTTTC
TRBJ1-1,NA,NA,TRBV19,CASSIASGEAFF,TGTGCCAGTAGTATAGCATCGGGGGAAGCTTTCTTT
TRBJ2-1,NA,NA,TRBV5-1,CASSTRAGNNEQFF,TGCGCCAGCAGCACCCGAGCAGGGAATAATGAGCAGTTCTTC
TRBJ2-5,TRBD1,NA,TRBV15,CATSRVKGQGAETQYF,TGTGCCACCAGCAGAGTTAAGGGACAGGGTGCAGAGACCCAGTACTTC
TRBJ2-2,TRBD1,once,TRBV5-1,CASSGQPTGELFF,TGCGCCAGCTCGGGACAGCCTACCGGGGAGCTGTTTTTT
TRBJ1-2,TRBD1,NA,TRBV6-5,CATRTGGTSDGYTF,TGTGCCACTCGGACAGGGGGGACTTCAGATGGCTACACCTTC
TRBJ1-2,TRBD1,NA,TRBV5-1,CASTGTGSYTF,TGCGCCAGCACTGGGACAGGGAGCTACACCTTC
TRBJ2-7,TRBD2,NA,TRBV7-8,CASSLQPTSGSRSYEQYF,TGTGCCAGCAGCTTGCAGCCGACTAGCGGGAGTCGCTCCTACGAGCAGTACTTC
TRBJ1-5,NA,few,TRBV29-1,CSVETGLNQPQHF,TGCAGCGTTGAGACAGGCCTAAATCAGCCCCAGCATTTT
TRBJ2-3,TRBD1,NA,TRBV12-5,CASGLGQGRTDTQYF,TGTGCTAGTGGTCTCGGACAGGGTAGAACAGATACGCAGTATTTT
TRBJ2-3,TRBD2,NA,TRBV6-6,CASSYGGTSGRHTQYF,TGTGCCAGCAGTTACGGGGGGACTAGCGGGAGGCATACGCAGTATTTT
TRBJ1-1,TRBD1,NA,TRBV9,CASSVDPTGGVNTEAFF,TGTGCCAGCAGCGTGGACCCGACAGGGGGAGTGAACACTGAAGCTTTCTTT
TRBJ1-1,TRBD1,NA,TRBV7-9,CASSPYQGAGEAFF,TGTGCCAGCAGCCCATATCAGGGGGCCGGTGAAGCTTTCTTT
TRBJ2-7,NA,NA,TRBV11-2,CASSFLAVDYEQYF,TGTGCCAGCAGCTTTTTAGCGGTAGACTACGAGCAGTACTTC
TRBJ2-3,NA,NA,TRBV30,CAWSVLRSTRKTIPDTQYF,TGTGCCTGGAGTGTATTGCGATCTACTAGGAAAACTATTCCAGATACGCAGTATTTT
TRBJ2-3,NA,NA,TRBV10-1,CASSTTQASTDAQYF,TGCGCCAGCAGTACGACACAGGCAAGCACAGATGCGCAGTATTTT
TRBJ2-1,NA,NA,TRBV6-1,CASKPPGHPYNEQFF,TGTGCCAGCAAACCCCCGGGACATCCTTACAATGAGCAGTTCTTC
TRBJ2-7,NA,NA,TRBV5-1,CASSLSASVSSYEQYF,TGCGCCAGCAGCTTGTCGGCTAGCGTGAGCTCCTACGAGCAGTACTTC
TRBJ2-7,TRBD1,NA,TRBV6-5,CASSYTAGGEQYF,TGTGCCAGCAGTTACACGGCAGGGGGAGAGCAGTACTTC
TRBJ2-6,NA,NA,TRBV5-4,CASSPDASGANGLTF,TGTGCCAGCAGCCCCGACGCTTCTGGGGCCAACGGCCTGACTTTC
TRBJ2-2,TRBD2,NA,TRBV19,CASSIIGLAANTGELFF,TGTGCCAGTAGTATAATAGGACTAGCGGCGAACACCGGGGAGCTGTTTTTT
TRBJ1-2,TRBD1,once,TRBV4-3,CASSETDRVGGYTF,TGCGCCAGCAGCGAAACAGACAGGGTCGGTGGCTACACCTTC
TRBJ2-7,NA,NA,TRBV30,CAWNPGVTYEQYF,TGTGCCTGGAACCCGGGAGTTACGTACGAGCAGTACTTC
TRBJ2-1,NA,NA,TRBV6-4,CASSDRFSSNEQFF,TGTGCCAGCAGTGACCGGTTTTCGTCGAATGAGCAGTTCTTC